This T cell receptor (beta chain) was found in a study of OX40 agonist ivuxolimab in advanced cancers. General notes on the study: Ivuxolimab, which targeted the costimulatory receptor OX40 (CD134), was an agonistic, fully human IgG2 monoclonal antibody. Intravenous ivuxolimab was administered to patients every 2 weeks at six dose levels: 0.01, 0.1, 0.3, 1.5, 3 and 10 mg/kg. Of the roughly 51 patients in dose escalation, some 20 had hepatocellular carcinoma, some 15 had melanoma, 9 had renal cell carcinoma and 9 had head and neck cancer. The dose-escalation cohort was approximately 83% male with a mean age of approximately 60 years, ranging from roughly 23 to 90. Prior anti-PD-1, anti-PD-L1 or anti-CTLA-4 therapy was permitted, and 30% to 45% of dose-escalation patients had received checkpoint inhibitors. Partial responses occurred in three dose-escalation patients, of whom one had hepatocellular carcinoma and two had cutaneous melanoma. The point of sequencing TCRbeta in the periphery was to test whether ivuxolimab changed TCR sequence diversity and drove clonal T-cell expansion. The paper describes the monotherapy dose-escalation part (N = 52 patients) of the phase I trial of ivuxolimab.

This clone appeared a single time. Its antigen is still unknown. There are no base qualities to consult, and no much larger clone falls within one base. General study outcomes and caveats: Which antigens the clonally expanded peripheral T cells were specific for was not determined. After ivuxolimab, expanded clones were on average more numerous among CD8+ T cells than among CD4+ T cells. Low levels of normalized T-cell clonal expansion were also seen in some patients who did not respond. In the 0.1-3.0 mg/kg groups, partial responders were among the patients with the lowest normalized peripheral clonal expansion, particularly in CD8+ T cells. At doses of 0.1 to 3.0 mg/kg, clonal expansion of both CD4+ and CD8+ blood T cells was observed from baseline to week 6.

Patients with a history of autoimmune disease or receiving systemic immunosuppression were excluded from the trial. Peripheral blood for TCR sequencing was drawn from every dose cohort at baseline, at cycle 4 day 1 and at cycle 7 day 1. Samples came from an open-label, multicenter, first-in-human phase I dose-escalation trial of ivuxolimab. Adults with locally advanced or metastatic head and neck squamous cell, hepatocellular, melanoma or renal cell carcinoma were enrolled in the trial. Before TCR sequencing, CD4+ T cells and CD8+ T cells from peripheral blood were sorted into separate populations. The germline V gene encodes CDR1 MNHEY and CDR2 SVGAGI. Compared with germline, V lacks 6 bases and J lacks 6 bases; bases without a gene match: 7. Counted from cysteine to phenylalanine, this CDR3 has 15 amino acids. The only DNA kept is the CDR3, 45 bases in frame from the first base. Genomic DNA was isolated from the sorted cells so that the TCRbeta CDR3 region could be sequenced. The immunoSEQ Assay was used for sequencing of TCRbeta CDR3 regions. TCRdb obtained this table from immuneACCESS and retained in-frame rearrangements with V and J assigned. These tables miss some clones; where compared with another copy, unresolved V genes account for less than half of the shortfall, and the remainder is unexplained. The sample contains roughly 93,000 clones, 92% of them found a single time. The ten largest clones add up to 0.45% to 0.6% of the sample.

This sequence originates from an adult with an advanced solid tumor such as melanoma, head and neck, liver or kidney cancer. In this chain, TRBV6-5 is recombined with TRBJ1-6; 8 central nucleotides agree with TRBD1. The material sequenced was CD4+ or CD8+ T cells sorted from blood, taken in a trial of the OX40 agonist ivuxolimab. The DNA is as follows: TGTGCCAGCAGCTGGACCAGGGGGCCTAATTCACCCCTCCACTTT. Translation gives CASSWTRGPNSPLHF.